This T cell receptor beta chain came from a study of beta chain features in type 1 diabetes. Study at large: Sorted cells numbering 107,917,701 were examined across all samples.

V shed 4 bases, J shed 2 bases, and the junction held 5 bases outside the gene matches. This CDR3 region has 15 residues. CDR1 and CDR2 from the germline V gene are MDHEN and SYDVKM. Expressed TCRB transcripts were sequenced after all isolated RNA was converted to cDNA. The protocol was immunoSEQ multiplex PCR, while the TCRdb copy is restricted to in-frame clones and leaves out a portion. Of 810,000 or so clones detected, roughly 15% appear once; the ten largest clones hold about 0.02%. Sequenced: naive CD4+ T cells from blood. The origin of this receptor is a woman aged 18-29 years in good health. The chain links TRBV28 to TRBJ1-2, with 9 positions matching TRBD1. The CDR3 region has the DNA TGTGCCAGCAGTTGGATAGGACAGGGGAACTATGGCTACACCTTC. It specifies CASSWIGQGNYGYTF.